The 17 T cell receptor beta chains below were found in one sample sequenced in a study of T-cell reconstitution after alpha-beta-depleted transplantation in children. This sample's TCRbeta library carried unique molecular identifier barcodes. TCRdb reprocessed the PCR reads with MiXCR, giving one entry per CDR3 protein. The sample has over 3,000 distinct CDR3 sequences; about 8.2% are singletons. The material sequenced was PBMCs, mostly from graft donor cells, taken 180 days after TCRalphabeta/CD19-depleted stem cell transplant. Source of these receptors: a male patient between 2 and 10 years old who had a stem cell transplant for acute lymphoblastic leukemia, so the T cells may come from the graft donor.

This clonotype has at least ten counts. The chain has TRBV29-1 and TRBJ1-1, with D uncertain. Germline-derived CDR1 and CDR2 are SQVTM and ANQGSEA. Trimming removed 0 bases from V and 0 bases from J, with 5 bases in between. The CDR3 loop spans 13 amino acids. The CDR3 here is CSVEEIMNTEAFF. CDR3 bases: TGCAGCGTTGAAGAGATAATGAACACTGAAGCTTTCTTT. Combining the CDR3 with reference TRBV29-1 and TRBJ1-1 gives the whole variable domain SAVISQKPSRDICQRGTSLTIQCQVDSQVTMMFWYRQQPGQSLTLIATANQGSEATYESGFVIDKFPISRPNLTFSTLTVSNMSPEDSSIYLCSVEEIMNTEAFFGQGTRLTVV.

The table lists this clonotype with many counts. The rearrangement links TRBV19 to TRBJ1-6; 7 bases agree with TRBD1. The CDR3 is made up of 15 amino acids. V gave up 6 bases and J gave up 7 bases; unmatched junction bases: 9. Germline loops: CDR1 LNHDA, CDR2 SQIVND (reference sequence). The CDR3 reads CASSNPRTGNSPLHF. The CDR3 nucleotides are TGTGCCAGTAGCAACCCCAGGACAGGAAATTCACCCCTCCACTTT.

By frequency in the sample, this clonotype is large. The genes are TRBV18 and TRBJ1-1; D gene unclear. Deletions cut 0 bases from V and 4 bases from J, with 6 bases between. CDR1 is KGHSH and CDR2 is LQKENI in the germline V gene. This CDR3 comprises 13 residues. As DNA, the CDR3 is TGTGCCAGCTCACCACCTGTCTCCACTGAAGCTTTCTTT. Protein: CASSPPVSTEAFF.

In its sample, this clonotype was seen many times. This rearrangement joins TRBV3-1 to TRBJ2-2, with D possibly called TRBD1 or TRBD2 (6 bases each). Per germline, CDR1 LGHDT and CDR2 YNNKEL (reference sequence). This CDR3 contains 16 residues. The V gene lost 0 bases and the J gene lost 4 bases, with 12 bases spanning the gap. The DNA for the CDR3 is TGTGCCAGCAGCCAAGAGACCCGGGGGCTCACCGGGGAGCTGTTTTTT. Protein: CASSQETRGLTGELFF.

V is TRBV19 and J is TRBJ2-6; 11 positions match TRBD1. This CDR3 is built from 17 residues. The J segment lost 1 base and the V segment lost 6 bases, leaving 5 bases of the junction unmatched. CDR1 LNHDA and CDR2 SQIVND come from the germline V gene (reference sequence). The CDR3 sequence: CASRDRGRKSGANVLTF. For the CDR3, the DNA is TGTGCCAGTAGGGACAGGGGGCGCAAATCTGGGGCCAACGTCCTGACTTTC.

This clonotype rates as medium-sized (0.01 to 0.1%). The V and J genes are TRBV5-1 and TRBJ2-7; TRBD2 matches 12 bases. The CDR3 loop spans 16 amino acids. From germline, CDR1 is SGHRS and CDR2 YFSETQ. J was trimmed by 0 bases and V by 4 bases; bases with no gene match: 5. Here the CDR3 reads CASSVGTSGLSYEQYF. The CDR3 DNA sequence: TGCGCCAGCAGCGTCGGGACTAGCGGGCTCTCCTACGAGCAGTACTTC.

This clonotype was found many times. V usage is TRBV28 and J usage is TRBJ2-7; no definite D call. Trimming stripped 2 bases from V and 3 bases from J, with 11 bases between. Germline loops: CDR1 MDHEN, CDR2 SYDVKM. CDR3 length: 14 amino acids. The CDR3 loop reads CASSLDLPSYEQYF. CDR3 bases: TGTGCCAGCAGTTTAGACCTACCCAGCTACGAGCAGTACTTC.

This clonotype was observed at least ten times. This chain links TRBV5-1 with TRBJ2-2; D is uncertain. Between the trimmed V and J ends, which lost 0 bases and 5 bases, there was a span of 14 bases. The CDR3 totals 16 residues. Per germline, CDR1 SGHRS and CDR2 YFSETQ. CDR3 nucleotide sequence: TGCGCCAGCAGCTTGGTTGCCAGTCTCGGGACCGGGGAGCTGTTTTTT. It encodes CASSLVASLGTGELFF.

This clonotype is medium-sized. This chain uses TRBV5-1 with TRBJ2-1; D is unclear. V lost 4 bases, J lost 7 bases, and 21 bases lay in between. CDR3 size: 16 residues. Looked up from germline, CDR1 is SGHRS and CDR2 is YFSETQ. This CDR3 is CASSPGDAWVGNEQFF. DNA of the CDR3: TGCGCCAGCAGCCCTGGCGACGCTTGGGTGGGGAATGAGCAGTTCTTC.

In its sample, this clonotype is medium-sized. This sequence joins TRBV24-1 and TRBJ1-2; perhaps TRBD1 as D (6 bases). From germline, CDR1 is KGHDR and CDR2 SFDVKD. The length of the CDR3 is 13 residues. Trimming removed 9 bases at V and 7 bases at J, with 17 bases between. The CDR3 here is CATQSPGAGGYTF. The CDR3, as DNA: TGTGCCACCCAAAGCCCGGGGGCGGGTGGCTACACCTTC.

This clonotype has at least ten counts. This sequence may be a read error, since a much larger clone differs from it by one base. It is likely a read error, because the conserved phenylalanine at the end of the CDR3 is missing. The chain has TRBV12-3 or TRBV12-4 and TRBJ2-1; D tentatively reads TRBD1 or TRBD2 (6 bases each). CDR3 size: 15 residues. V lost 3 bases and J 8 bases, leaving 17 bases between the germline ends. DNA of the CDR3: TGTGCCAGCAGTTTTAGGGGGAGGACTGGGGATGAGCAGTTCCTC. This translates into CASSFRGRTGDEQFL.

This clonotype has ten or more counts. This chain connects TRBV20-1 to TRBJ2-7, with TRBD2 matching 9 bases. Germline assignment: CDR1 DFQATT and CDR2 SNEGSKA (reference sequence). The CDR3 loop spans 14 amino acids. After removal of 3 bases from V and 1 base from J, the junction contained 4 bases not matched to a gene. The CDR3 loop reads CSASLAGESYEQYF. The CDR3 DNA is TGCAGTGCTAGTTTAGCGGGAGAATCCTACGAGCAGTACTTC.

This clonotype was observed many times. The V call is TRBV7-9, the J call TRBJ2-5; 9 bases align to TRBD2. Trimming at V came to 1 base and at J to 1 base, leaving 1 base not matched to a gene. The germline V gene encodes CDR1 SEHNR and CDR2 FQNEAQ (reference sequence). The CDR3 covers 15 residues. CDR3 amino acids: CASSLVAGVQETQYF. The CDR3 bases are TGTGCCAGCAGCTTAGTAGCGGGAGTCCAAGAGACCCAGTACTTC.

This clonotype was seen many times. The CDR3 coding sequence is TGTGCCAGCAGCCGCCGGCCGACAGGGGAAGGCTACACCTTC. Protein: CASSRRPTGEGYTF. The rearrangement uses TRBV3-1 and TRBJ1-2; 8 bases match TRBD1. With V trimmed by 4 bases and J by 8 bases, 9 bases remained unmatched. The CDR3 length is 14 residues. Germline V lookup: CDR1 LGHDT, CDR2 YNNKEL (reference sequence).

This clonotype showed up many times. V usage is TRBV7-9 and J usage is TRBJ2-7, with D hard to call. This CDR3 has 11 residues. Trimming pared 5 bases from V and 4 bases from J, leaving 6 bases between. CDR1 is SEHNR, CDR2 FQNEAQ, per germline (reference sequence). Written as DNA, the CDR3 is TGTGCCAGCAGCCATAAGTACGAGCAGTACTTC. This encodes CASSHKYEQYF. Complete variable domain (other parts from reference TRBV7-9 and TRBJ2-7): DTGVSQNPRHKITKRGQNVTFRCDPISEHNRLYWYRQTLGQGPEFLTYFQNEAQLEKSRLLSDRFSAERPKGSFSTLEIQRTEQGDSAMYLCASSHKYEQYFGPGTRLTVT.

This clonotype was seen many times. V is TRBV11-2 and J is TRBJ1-2; D gene unclear. Germline CDR1 reads SGHAT; CDR2 reads FQNNGV. The ends were cut back, 0 bases at V and 2 bases at J, with 7 bases in the middle. CDR3 length: 14 amino acids. Here the CDR3 reads CASSLDLGNYGYTF. In DNA, the CDR3 is TGTGCCAGCAGCTTAGATCTCGGAAACTATGGCTACACCTTC.

This sequence joins TRBV18 and TRBJ2-2; the D is unclear. The CDR3 length is 14 residues. CDR1 and CDR2 from the germline V gene are KGHSH and LQKENI. Trimming left V 4 bases short and J 5 bases short, with 11 bases between. This CDR3 reads CASSQDPTTGELFF. CDR3 DNA sequence: TGTGCCAGCTCACAGGACCCCACAACCGGGGAGCTGTTTTTT.